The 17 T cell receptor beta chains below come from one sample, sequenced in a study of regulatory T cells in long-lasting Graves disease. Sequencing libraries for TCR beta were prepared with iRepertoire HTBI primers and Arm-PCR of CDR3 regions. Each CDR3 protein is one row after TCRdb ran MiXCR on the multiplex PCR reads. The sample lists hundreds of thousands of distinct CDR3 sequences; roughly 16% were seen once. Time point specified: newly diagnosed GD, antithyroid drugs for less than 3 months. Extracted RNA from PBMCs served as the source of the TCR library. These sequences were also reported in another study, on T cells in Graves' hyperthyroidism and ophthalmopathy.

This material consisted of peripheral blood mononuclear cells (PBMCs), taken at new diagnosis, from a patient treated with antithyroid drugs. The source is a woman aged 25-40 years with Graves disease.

CDR3 protein: CSVEVTGAEQFF. CDR3 coding DNA: TGCAGCGTTGAAGTGACGGGGGCTGAGCAGTTCTTC. This chain links TRBV29-1 with TRBJ2-1; D is perhaps TRBD1 or TRBD2 (6 bases each). The CDR3 runs 12 residues. CDR1 is SQVTM, CDR2 ANQGSEA, per germline. Trimming stripped 1 base from V and 9 bases from J, with 10 bases between.

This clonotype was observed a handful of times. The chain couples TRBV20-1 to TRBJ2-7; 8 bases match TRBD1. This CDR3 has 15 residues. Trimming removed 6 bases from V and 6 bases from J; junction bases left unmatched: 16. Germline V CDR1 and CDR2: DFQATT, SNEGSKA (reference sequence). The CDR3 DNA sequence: TGCAGTGCACACGGTCCCGGGACAGGACGAAGCGAGCAGTACTTC. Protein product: CSAHGPGTGRSEQYF.

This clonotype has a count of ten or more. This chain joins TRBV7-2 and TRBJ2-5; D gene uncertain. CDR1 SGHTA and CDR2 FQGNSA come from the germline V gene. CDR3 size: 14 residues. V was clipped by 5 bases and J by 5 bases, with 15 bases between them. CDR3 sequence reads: CASSPGRAPETQYF. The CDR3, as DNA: TGTGCCAGCAGCCCCGGGCGAGCCCCGGAGACCCAGTACTTC.

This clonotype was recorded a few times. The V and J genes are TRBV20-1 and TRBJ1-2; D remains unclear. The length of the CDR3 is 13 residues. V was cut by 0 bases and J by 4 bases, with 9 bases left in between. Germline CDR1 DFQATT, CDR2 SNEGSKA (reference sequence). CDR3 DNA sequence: TGCAGTGCTAGAGATATGTGGTTCTATGGCTACACCTTC. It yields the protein CSARDMWFYGYTF.

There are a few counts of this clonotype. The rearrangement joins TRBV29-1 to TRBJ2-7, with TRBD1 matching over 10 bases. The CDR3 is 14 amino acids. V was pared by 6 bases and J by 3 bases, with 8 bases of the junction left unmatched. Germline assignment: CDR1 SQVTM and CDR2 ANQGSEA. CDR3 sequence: CSVGQGTNFYEQYF. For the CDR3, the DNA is TGCAGCGTGGGACAGGGGACCAATTTCTACGAGCAGTACTTC.

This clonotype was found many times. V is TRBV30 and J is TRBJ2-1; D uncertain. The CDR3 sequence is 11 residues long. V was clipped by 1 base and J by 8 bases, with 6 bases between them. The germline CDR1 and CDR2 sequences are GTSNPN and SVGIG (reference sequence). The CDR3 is CAWSGLYEQFF. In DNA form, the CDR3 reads TGTGCCTGGAGTGGGCTCTATGAGCAGTTCTTC.

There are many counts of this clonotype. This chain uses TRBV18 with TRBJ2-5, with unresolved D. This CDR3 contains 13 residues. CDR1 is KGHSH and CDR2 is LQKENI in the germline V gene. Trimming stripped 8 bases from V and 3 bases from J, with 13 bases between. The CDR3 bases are TGTGCCAGCAGCCCATCACGAGAAGAGACCCAGTACTTC. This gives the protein CASSPSREETQYF.

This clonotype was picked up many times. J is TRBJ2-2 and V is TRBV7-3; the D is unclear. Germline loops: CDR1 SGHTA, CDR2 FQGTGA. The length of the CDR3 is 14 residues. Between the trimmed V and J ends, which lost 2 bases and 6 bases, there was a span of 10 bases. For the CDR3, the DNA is TGTGCCAGCAGCTTATGGCGCGAGCCCGGGGAGCTGTTTTTT. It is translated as CASSLWREPGELFF.

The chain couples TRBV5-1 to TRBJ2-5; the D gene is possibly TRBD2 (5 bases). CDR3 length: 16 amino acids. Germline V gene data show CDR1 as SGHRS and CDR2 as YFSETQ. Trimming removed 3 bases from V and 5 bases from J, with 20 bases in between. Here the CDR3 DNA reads TGCGCCAGCAGCTCCCTCAATTCCCGAGGCGGGGAGACCCAGTACTTC. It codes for CASSSLNSRGGETQYF.

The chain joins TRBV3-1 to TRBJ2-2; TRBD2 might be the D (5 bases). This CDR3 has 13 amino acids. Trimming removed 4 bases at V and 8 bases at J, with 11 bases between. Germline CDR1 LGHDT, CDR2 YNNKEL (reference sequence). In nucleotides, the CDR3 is TGTGCCAGCAGCCTACTAGAACGGGGGGAGCTGTTTTTT. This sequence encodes CASSLLERGELFF.

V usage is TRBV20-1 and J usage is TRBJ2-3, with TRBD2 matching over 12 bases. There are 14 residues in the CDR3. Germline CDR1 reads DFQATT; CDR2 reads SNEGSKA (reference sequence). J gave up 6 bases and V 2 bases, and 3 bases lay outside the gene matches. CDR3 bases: TGCAGTGCTAGATGGCTAGCGGGAGGGGATACGCAGTATTTT. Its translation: CSARWLAGGDTQYF.

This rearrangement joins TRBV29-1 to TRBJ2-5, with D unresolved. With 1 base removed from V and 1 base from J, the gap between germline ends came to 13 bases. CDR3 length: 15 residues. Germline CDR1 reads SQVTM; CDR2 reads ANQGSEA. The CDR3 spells CSVEVPTLSQETQYF. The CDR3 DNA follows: TGCAGCGTTGAAGTGCCCACGTTATCCCAAGAGACCCAGTACTTC.

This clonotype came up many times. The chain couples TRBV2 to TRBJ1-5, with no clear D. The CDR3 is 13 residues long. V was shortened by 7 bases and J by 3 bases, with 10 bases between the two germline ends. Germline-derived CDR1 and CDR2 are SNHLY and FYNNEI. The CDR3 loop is CASKKGSNQPQHF. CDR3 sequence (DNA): TGTGCCAGCAAGAAGGGATCCAATCAGCCCCAGCATTTT.

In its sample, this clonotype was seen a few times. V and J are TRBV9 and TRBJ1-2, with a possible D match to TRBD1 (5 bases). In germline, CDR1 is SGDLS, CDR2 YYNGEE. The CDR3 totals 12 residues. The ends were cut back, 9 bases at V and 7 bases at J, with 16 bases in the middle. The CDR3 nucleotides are TGTGCCACCGGGGGGTCAGGGAGTGGCTACACCTTC. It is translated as CATGGSGSGYTF.

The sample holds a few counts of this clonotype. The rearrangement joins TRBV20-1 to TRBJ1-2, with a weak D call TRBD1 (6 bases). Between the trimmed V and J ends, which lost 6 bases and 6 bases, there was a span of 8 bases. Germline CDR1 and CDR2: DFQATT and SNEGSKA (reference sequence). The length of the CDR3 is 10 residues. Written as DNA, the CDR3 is TGCAGTGCATACAGGGATGGCTACACCTTC. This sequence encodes CSAYRDGYTF.

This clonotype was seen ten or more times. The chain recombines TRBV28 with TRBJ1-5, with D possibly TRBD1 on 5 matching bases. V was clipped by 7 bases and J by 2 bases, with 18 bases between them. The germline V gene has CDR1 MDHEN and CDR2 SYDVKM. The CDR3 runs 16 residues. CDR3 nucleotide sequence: TGTGCCAGCATTCCTTGGACATTCAAGGGCAATCAGCCCCAGCATTTT. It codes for CASIPWTFKGNQPQHF.

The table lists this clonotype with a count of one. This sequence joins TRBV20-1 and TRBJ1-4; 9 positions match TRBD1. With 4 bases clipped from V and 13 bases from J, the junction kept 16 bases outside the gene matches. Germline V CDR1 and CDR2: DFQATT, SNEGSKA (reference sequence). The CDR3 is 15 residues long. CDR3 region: CSATQATGGFGRLFF. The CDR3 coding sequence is TGCAGTGCTACGCAAGCCACAGGGGGCTTTGGCCGACTGTTTTTT.